The rows below give T cell receptor beta chains drawn from one sample of a study of identical twins. Each CDR3 protein is one row after TCRdb ran MiXCR on the 5' RACE reads. The sample records 250,000 or so distinct CDR3 sequences, 12% being singletons. The sample also formed part of further work on yellow fever vaccine responses in identical twins.

The sequencing input was memory (CD45RO+) T cells sorted from blood. These receptors came from a woman under 30 in good health. The CDR3 runs from the conserved cysteine through the conserved F or W. The order of the fields is D gene, J gene, V gene, clone size, CDR3 protein, CDR3 DNA. The D gene is left open where the match is weak. Size is omitted from some rows. Given values are once, few, many or a class for expanded clones.

TRBD2,TRBJ2-7,TRBV9,few,CASSPGGGFYEQYF,TGTGCCAGCAGCCCGGGAGGGGGATTCTACGAGCAGTACTTC
.,TRBJ1-2,TRBV5-1,many,CASSLVQGSYGYTF,TGCGCCAGCAGCTTGGTACAGGGAAGTTACGGCTACACCTTC
.,TRBJ2-1,TRBV20-1,many,CSAQDNEQFF,TGCAGTGCTCAGGACAATGAGCAGTTCTTC
.,TRBJ2-2,TRBV7-2,many,CASSPFITGELFF,TGTGCCAGCAGCCCCTTTATCACCGGGGAGCTGTTTTTT
TRBD2,TRBJ2-7,TRBV4-3,few,CASSPLAGVGEQYF,TGCGCCAGCAGCCCCCTAGCGGGAGTTGGTGAGCAGTACTTC
.,TRBJ2-5,TRBV20-1,.,CSAVQGKETQYF,TGCAGTGCGGTCCAGGGAAAAGAGACCCAGTACTTC
.,TRBJ2-5,TRBV29-1,.,CSHSLSALTQGTQYF,TGCAGCCACTCCCTTTCAGCATTAACCCAAGGGACCCAGTACTTC
TRBD2,TRBJ2-3,TRBV5-1,.,CASSPGLAGVGTDTQYF,TGCGCCAGCAGCCCAGGACTAGCGGGAGTGGGCACAGATACGCAGTATTTT
TRBD1,TRBJ1-5,TRBV30,few,CAWSRDRERPQHF,TGTGCCTGGAGCAGGGACAGAGAGCGACCCCAGCATTTT
TRBD2,TRBJ2-1,TRBV7-9,few,CASSAGTNNEQFF,TGTGCCAGCAGCGCCGGGACTAACAATGAGCAGTTCTTC
TRBD1,TRBJ1-4,TRBV11-2,few,CASCRQGQEKLFF,TGTGCCAGCTGCCGACAGGGACAGGAAAAACTGTTTTTT
.,TRBJ2-1,TRBV5-1,many,CASSLVSRALGNEQFF,TGCGCCAGCAGCTTGGTTTCCAGGGCGTTGGGCAATGAGCAGTTCTTC